The 18 T cell receptor beta chains below were found in one sample sequenced in a study of beta chain features in type 1 diabetes. Their specific antigens are unknown. Study findings and constraints: Shortening of TCRB CDR3s, moderate but significant, appeared in all four CD4+ subsets of Type 1 diabetes patients.

The investigators reverse transcribed all of the isolated RNA, so they sequenced expressed TCRB transcripts. Profiling relied on immunoSEQ multiplex PCR, and the TCRdb table lists in-frame clones only, not all of them. The profile shows about 370,000 clones, roughly 9.8% of them singletons. Sequencing input: central memory CD4+ T cells from blood. Every receptor here comes from a man younger than 45 with type 1 diabetes.

The genes are TRBV7-2 and TRBJ2-5, with D possibly being TRBD1 (6 bases). Germline V gene sequence: CDR1 SGHTA, CDR2 FQGNSA. V lost 4 bases to trimming and J lost 1 base, with 13 bases between them. The CDR3 is 15 amino acids. The CDR3 DNA is TGTGCCAGCAGCTCCCCCCAGGGGTCCCAAGAGACCCAGTACTTC. Residues: CASSSPQGSQETQYF.

This clone showed up many times. The CDR3: CASSFSAGGKREQYF. CDR3 nucleotide sequence: TGTGCCAGCAGCTTTTCGGCGGGAGGAAAGAGAGAGCAGTACTTC. The chain employs TRBV5-6 and TRBJ2-7, with 8 positions matching TRBD2. The CDR3 is 15 residues long. Germline V CDR1 and CDR2: SGHDT, YYEEEE. The ends lost 2 bases at V and 7 bases at J; junction bases unmatched: 11.

This clone occurred once. A much larger clonotype is one base distant, so this may be a read error. This sequence joins TRBV11-2 and TRBJ2-5; a weak D match, TRBD2 (5 bases). Deletions cut 5 bases from V and 5 bases from J, with 6 bases between. Germline CDR1 is SGHAT and CDR2 is FQNNGV. This CDR3 region has 11 residues. This CDR3 is CASSRGETQYF. CDR3 DNA: TGTGCCAGCAGCAGAGGGGAGACCCAGTACTTC.

This clone came up a few times. CDR3 region: CASCLGYEQYF. The CDR3 DNA is TGTGCCAGCTGTCTAGGGTACGAGCAGTACTTC. This sequence joins TRBV2 and TRBJ2-7; no definite D call. Trimming took 8 bases from V and 4 from J, leaving 9 bases between them. The CDR3 runs to 11 residues. Per germline, CDR1 SNHLY and CDR2 FYNNEI.

Only a few counts were recorded for this clone. This chain links TRBV29-1 with TRBJ2-2; D perhaps matches TRBD2 (6 bases). Germline V gene sequence: CDR1 SQVTM, CDR2 ANQGSEA. V was cut by 7 bases and J by 10 bases, with 19 bases left in between. The CDR3 contains 13 residues. DNA of the CDR3: TGCAGCGCTAAGAGGGGACTGTTGGAGGAGCTGTTTTTT. Protein product: CSAKRGLLEELFF.

J is TRBJ2-5 and V is TRBV5-1, with D possibly matching TRBD2 (6 bases). Germline lookup yields CDR1 SGHRS and CDR2 YFSETQ. V was clipped by 7 bases and J by 2 bases, with 12 bases between them. The CDR3 extends over 13 amino acids. In nucleotides, the CDR3 is TGCGCCAGCGGAGGGGACGGACAAGAGACCCAGTACTTC. It encodes CASGGDGQETQYF. Full variable domain (remainder filled in from reference TRBV5-1 and TRBJ2-5): KAGVTQTPRYLIKTRGQQVTLSCSPISGHRSVSWYQQTPGQGLQFLFEYFSETQRNKGNFPGRFSGRQFSNSRSEMNVSTLELGDSALYLCASGGDGQETQYFGPGTRLLVL.

This chain links TRBV10-3 with TRBJ2-7; the match to TRBD1 covers 9 bases. In germline, CDR1 is ENHRY, CDR2 SYGVKD. With 0 bases clipped from V and 3 bases from J, the junction kept 9 bases outside the gene matches. The CDR3 runs to 17 residues. CDR3 in DNA: TGTGCCATCAGTGAGTCGACAGGGACAGGGAAGTACTACGAGCAGTACTTC. It codes for CAISESTGTGKYYEQYF.

This clone was counted only a few times. The genes are TRBV5-1 and TRBJ2-7; D ambiguous. The germline V and J ends were trimmed by 0 bases and 3 bases, with 4 bases remaining between them. Germline V gene sequence: CDR1 SGHRS, CDR2 YFSETQ. The CDR3 has 12 residues. The CDR3 nucleotides read TGCGCCAGCAGCTTGGACAACTACGAGCAGTACTTC. As protein: CASSLDNYEQYF.

The table lists this clone with a few counts. The genes are TRBV28 and TRBJ1-5, with D possibly TRBD1 on 6 matching bases. V lost 6 bases, J lost 4 bases, and 10 bases lay in between. This CDR3 has 13 residues. CDR1 and CDR2 (germline): MDHEN, SYDVKM. This CDR3 reads CASSRDINQPQHF. The CDR3 DNA sequence: TGTGCCAGCAGCAGGGACATTAATCAGCCCCAGCATTTT.

This clone was seen ten or more times. The chain is built from TRBV15 and TRBJ2-2; 13 bases are a match to TRBD2. Losses at the gene ends were 3 bases for V and 9 bases for J; bases not matched to a gene: 16. The CDR3 runs to 19 residues. In germline, CDR1 is LNHNV, CDR2 YYDKDF (reference sequence). CDR3 in DNA: TGTGCCACCAGCAGCGTTAGGACTAGCGGGGGAACACTTAGTCGGGAGCTGTTTTTT. Residues: CATSSVRTSGGTLSRELFF.

This sequence joins TRBV11-2 and TRBJ2-7; a possible D gene is TRBD1 (5 bases). There are 13 residues in the CDR3. V dropped 1 base and J dropped 2 bases, with 6 bases sitting between them. Germline lookup yields CDR1 SGHAT and CDR2 FQNNGV. CDR3 sequence (DNA): TGTGCCAGCAGCTTAGGGACAACCTACGAGCAGTACTTC. Its protein product is CASSLGTTYEQYF.

V is TRBV12-5 and J is TRBJ1-1, with D unclear. The CDR3 is made up of 15 amino acids. The V end lost 6 bases, the J end lost 0 bases, and 14 bases lay between the germline ends. The germline V gene has CDR1 LGHNT and CDR2 FRNRAP. The CDR3 loop is CASGIGSTMNTEAFF. The DNA of the CDR3 is TGTGCTAGTGGCATAGGCTCAACGATGAACACTGAAGCTTTCTTT.

The rearrangement uses TRBV7-9 and TRBJ2-1; 10 nucleotides agree with TRBD2. The CDR3 runs to 15 residues. Germline assignment: CDR1 SEHNR and CDR2 FQNEAQ (reference sequence). V gave up 3 bases and J gave up 6 bases; unmatched junction bases: 5. The CDR3 is CASSFTLAGVNEQFF. CDR3 nucleotide sequence: TGTGCCAGCAGCTTCACGCTAGCGGGAGTCAATGAGCAGTTCTTC. Using reference TRBV7-9 and TRBJ2-1 for the parts outside the CDR3, the full variable domain is DTGVSQNPRHKITKRGQNVTFRCDPISEHNRLYWYRQTLGQGPEFLTYFQNEAQLEKSRLLSDRFSAERPKGSFSTLEIQRTEQGDSAMYLCASSFTLAGVNEQFFGPGTRLTVL.

The chain has TRBV28 and TRBJ2-3; maybe TRBD1 (5 bases). V lost 5 bases, J lost 2 bases, and 20 bases lay in between. CDR3 length equals 17 residues. CDR1 and CDR2 from the germline V gene are MDHEN and SYDVKM. CDR3 in DNA: TGTGCCAGCAGTGCATTACAGGAGATGAGGCCCACAGATACGCAGTATTTT. Amino acids: CASSALQEMRPTDTQYF.

In this sample, this clone turned up a few times. The chain recombines TRBV30 with TRBJ2-3; D possibly corresponds to TRBD1 (6 bases). There are 14 residues in the CDR3. Trimming stripped 3 bases from V and 3 bases from J, with 13 bases between. CDR1 is GTSNPN and CDR2 is SVGIG in the germline V gene (reference sequence). The CDR3 sequence is CAWRTGRVTDTQYF. The CDR3 DNA reads TGTGCCTGGAGGACAGGCCGAGTAACAGATACGCAGTATTTT.

This clone appeared many times. The rearrangement links TRBV28 to TRBJ2-1, with D possibly being TRBD2 (6 bases). The germline V gene has CDR1 MDHEN and CDR2 SYDVKM. V gave up 2 bases and J gave up 6 bases, with 17 bases separating them. This CDR3 contains 16 residues. The CDR3 spells CASSLGGAVSANEQFF. CDR3 DNA sequence: TGTGCCAGCAGTTTAGGAGGGGCCGTTAGTGCCAATGAGCAGTTCTTC.

V gene TRBV2 combines with J gene TRBJ2-3; D is possibly TRBD1 (6 bases). Germline V CDR1 and CDR2: SNHLY, FYNNEI. The CDR3 runs to 14 residues. V was pared by 4 bases and J by 1 base, with 9 bases between. Written as DNA, the CDR3 is TGTGCCAGCAGTGTAGAGGGGGGCACAGATACGCAGTATTTT. It yields the protein CASSVEGGTDTQYF.

This clone was recorded at least ten times. The genes are TRBV28 and TRBJ2-5; 7 positions agree with TRBD1. The CDR3 loop spans 13 amino acids. The V segment lost 3 bases and the J segment 13 bases; nucleotides outside the gene matches: 11. Germline CDR1 and CDR2: MDHEN and SYDVKM. The CDR3 DNA reads as TGTGCCAGCAGTTTTCAGGGGGAAGCCCTGGCGTACTTC. Its translation: CASSFQGEALAYF.